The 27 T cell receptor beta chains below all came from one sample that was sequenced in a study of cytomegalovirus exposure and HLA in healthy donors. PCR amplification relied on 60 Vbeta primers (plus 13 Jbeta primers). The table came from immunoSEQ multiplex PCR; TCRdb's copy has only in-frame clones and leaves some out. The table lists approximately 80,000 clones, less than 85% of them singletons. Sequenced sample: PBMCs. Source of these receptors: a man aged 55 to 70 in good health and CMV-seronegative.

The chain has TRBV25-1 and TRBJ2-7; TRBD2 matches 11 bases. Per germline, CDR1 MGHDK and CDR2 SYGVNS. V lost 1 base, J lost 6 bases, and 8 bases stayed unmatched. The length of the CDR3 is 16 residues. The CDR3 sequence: CASSELGLAARGEQYF. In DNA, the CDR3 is TGTGCCAGCAGTGAATTGGGACTAGCGGCCCGGGGCGAGCAGTACTTC.

CDR3 DNA sequence: TGCGCCAGCAGCCCAGACAGGGATTGGTTTGGCTACACCTTC. It translates to CASSPDRDWFGYTF. This chain joins TRBV5-1 and TRBJ1-2; 7 bases agree with TRBD1. The germline CDR1 and CDR2 sequences are SGHRS and YFSETQ. Trimming removed 4 bases from V and 7 bases from J; junction bases left unmatched: 10. This CDR3 comprises 14 residues.

In DNA, the CDR3 is TGCGCCAGCACCCTCAGCGGACAGGGCGGTGGCTACACCTTC. Protein product: CASTLSGQGGGYTF. The rearrangement joins TRBV5-1 to TRBJ1-2, with 8 positions matching TRBD1. The germline gives CDR1 SGHRS, CDR2 YFSETQ. The ends lost 6 bases at V and 7 bases at J; junction bases unmatched: 11. This CDR3 spans 14 amino acids.

CDR3 amino acids: CASSVSPGGPAGELFF. The CDR3 DNA reads TGTGCCAGCAGTGTTTCACCGGGGGGGCCGGCCGGGGAGCTGTTTTTT. The chain is built from TRBV2 and TRBJ2-2, with 8 bases that match TRBD2. J gave up 6 bases and V 4 bases, and 10 bases lay outside the gene matches. Per germline, CDR1 SNHLY and CDR2 FYNNEI. The CDR3 spans 16 residues.

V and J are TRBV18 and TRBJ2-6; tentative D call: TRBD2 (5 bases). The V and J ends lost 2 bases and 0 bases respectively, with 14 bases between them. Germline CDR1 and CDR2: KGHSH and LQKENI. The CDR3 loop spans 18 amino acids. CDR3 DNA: TGTGCCAGCTCACCAATAGCGCAGTCAATCTCTGGGGCCAACGTCCTGACTTTC. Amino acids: CASSPIAQSISGANVLTF.

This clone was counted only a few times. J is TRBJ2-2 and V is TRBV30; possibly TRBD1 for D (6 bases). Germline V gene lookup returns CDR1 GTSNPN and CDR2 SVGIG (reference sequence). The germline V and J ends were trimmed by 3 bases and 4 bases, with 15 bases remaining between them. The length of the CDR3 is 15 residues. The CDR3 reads CAWRARGSSTGELFF. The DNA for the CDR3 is TGTGCCTGGAGGGCCAGGGGATCAAGCACCGGGGAGCTGTTTTTT. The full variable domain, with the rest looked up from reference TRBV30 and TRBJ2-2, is SQTIHQWPATLVQPVGSPLSLECTVEGTSNPNLYWYRQAAGRGLQLLFYSVGIGQISSEVPQNLSASRPQDRQFILSSKKLLLSDSGFYLCAWRARGSSTGELFFGEGSRLTVL.

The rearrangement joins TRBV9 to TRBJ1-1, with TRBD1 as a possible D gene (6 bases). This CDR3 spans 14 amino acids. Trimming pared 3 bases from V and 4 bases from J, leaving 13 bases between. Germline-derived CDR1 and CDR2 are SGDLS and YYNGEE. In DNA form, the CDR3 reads TGTGCCAGCAGCGCGGACATCAGGGGCACTGAAGCTTTCTTT. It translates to CASSADIRGTEAFF. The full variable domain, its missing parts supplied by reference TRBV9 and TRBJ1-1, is DSGVTQTPKHLITATGQRVTLRCSPRSGDLSVYWYQQSLDQGLQFLIQYYNGEERAKGNILERFSAQQFPDLHSELNLSSLELGDSALYFCASSADIRGTEAFFGQGTRLTVV.

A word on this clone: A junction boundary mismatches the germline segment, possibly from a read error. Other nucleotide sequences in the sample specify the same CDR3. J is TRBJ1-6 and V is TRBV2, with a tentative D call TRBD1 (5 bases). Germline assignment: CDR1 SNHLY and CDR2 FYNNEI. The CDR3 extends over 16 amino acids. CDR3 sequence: CATAGLLSSYNSPLHF. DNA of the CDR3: TGTGCCACTGCGGGACTCCTGAGCTCCTATAATTCCCCCCTCCACTTT.

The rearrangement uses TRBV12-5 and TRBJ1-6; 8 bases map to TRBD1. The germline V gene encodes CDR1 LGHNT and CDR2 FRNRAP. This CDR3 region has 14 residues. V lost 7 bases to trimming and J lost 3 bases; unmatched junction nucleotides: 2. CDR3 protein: CASAGQGYNSPLHF. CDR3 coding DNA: TGTGCTAGTGCCGGACAGGGCTATAATTCACCCCTCCACTTT. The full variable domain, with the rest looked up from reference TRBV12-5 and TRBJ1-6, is DARVTQTPRHKVTEMGQEVTMRCQPILGHNTVFWYRQTMMQGLELLAYFRNRAPLDDSGMPKDRFSAEMPDATLATLKIQPSEPRDSAVYFCASAGQGYNSPLHFGNGTRLTVT.

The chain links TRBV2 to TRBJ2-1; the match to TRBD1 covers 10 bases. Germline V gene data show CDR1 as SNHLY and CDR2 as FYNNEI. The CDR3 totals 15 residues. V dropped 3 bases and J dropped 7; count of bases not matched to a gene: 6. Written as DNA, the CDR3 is TGTGCCAGCAGTGACCCGGGACAGGGGCTGAATGAGCAGTTCTTC. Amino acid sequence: CASSDPGQGLNEQFF.

Here the CDR3 reads CASSLGASTDTQYF. The CDR3 DNA follows: TGTGCCAGCAGCCTTGGGGCTAGCACAGATACGCAGTATTTT. The gene calls are TRBV11-1 and TRBJ2-3, with TRBD1 as a possible D gene (5 bases). From germline, CDR1 is SGHAT and CDR2 FQDESV (reference sequence). The CDR3 runs 14 residues. V lost 5 bases to trimming and J lost 0 bases, with 9 bases between them.

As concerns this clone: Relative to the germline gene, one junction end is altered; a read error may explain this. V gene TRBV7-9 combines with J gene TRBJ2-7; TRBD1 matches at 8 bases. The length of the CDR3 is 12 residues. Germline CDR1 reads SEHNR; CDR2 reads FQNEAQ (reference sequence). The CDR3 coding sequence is TGTTCCAGCAGTCGACAGGGGCGGGAGCAGTACTTC. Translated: CSSSRQGREQYF.

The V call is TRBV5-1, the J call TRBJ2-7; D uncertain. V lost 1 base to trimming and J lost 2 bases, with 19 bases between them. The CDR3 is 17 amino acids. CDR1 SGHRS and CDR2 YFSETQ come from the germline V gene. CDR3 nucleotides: TGCGCCAGCAGCTTGTTGTTCGATCAGATCGTCCCCTACGAGCAGTACTTC. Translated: CASSLLFDQIVPYEQYF.

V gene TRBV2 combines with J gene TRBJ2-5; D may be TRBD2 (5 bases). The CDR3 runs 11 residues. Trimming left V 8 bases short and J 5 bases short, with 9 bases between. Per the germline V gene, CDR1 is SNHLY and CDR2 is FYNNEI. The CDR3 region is CASEGWETQYF. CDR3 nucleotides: TGTGCCAGCGAGGGATGGGAGACCCAGTACTTC. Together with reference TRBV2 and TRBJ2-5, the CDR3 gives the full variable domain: EPEVTQTPSHQVTQMGQEVILRCVPISNHLYFYWYRQILGQKVEFLVSFYNNEISEKSEIFDDQFSVERPDGSNFTLKIRSTKLEDSAMYFCASEGWETQYFGPGTRLLVL.

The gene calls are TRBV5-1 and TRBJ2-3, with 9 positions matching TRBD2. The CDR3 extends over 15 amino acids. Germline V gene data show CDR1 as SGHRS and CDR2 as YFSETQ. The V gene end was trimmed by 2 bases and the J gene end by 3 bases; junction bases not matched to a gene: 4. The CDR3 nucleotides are TGCGCCAGCAGCTTTGGGCTAGCGGGGACAGATACGCAGTATTTT. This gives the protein CASSFGLAGTDTQYF.

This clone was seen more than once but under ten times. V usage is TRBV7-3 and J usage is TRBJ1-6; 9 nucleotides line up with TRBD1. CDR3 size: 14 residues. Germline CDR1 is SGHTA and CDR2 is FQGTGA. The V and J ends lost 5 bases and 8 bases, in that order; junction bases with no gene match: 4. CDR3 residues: CASSATGGDSPLHF. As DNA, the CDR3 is TGTGCCAGCAGCGCTACAGGGGGCGATTCACCCCTCCACTTT.

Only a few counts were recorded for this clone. The CDR3 nucleotides are TGTGCCACCAGCAGAGAATTAGGACAGCATCATAATTCACCCCTCCACTTT. Translated: CATSRELGQHHNSPLHF. V is TRBV15 and J is TRBJ1-6, with TRBD1 as a possible D gene (6 bases). The CDR3 length is 17 residues. Germline loops: CDR1 LNHNV, CDR2 YYDKDF (reference sequence). V was shortened by 0 bases and J by 5 bases, with 14 bases between the two germline ends.

The CDR3 protein is CASSVGQGIYGYTF. The CDR3, as DNA: TGTGCCAGCAGCGTAGGCCAGGGGATCTATGGCTACACCTTC. The chain links TRBV9 to TRBJ1-2; weak D call: TRBD1 (6 bases). There are 14 residues in the CDR3. V lost 0 bases to trimming and J lost 4 bases, with 10 bases between them. Germline V gene sequence: CDR1 SGDLS, CDR2 YYNGEE.

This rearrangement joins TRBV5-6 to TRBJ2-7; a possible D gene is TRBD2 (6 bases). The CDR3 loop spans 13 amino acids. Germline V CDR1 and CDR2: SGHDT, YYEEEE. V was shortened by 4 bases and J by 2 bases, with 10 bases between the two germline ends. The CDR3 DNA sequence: TGTGCCAGCAGCCCCGGGAGCCCCTACGAGCAGTACTTC. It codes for CASSPGSPYEQYF.

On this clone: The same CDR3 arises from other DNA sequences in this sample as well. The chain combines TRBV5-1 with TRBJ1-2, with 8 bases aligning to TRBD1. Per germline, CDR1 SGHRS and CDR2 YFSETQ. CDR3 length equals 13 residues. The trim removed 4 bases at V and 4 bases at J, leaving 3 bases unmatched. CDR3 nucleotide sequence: TGCGCCAGCAGCACTGGACAGGGCTATGGCTACACCTTC. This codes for CASSTGQGYGYTF. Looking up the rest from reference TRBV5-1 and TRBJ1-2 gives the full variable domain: KAGVTQTPRYLIKTRGQQVTLSCSPISGHRSVSWYQQTPGQGLQFLFEYFSETQRNKGNFPGRFSGRQFSNSRSEMNVSTLELGDSALYLCASSTGQGYGYTFGSGTRLTVV.

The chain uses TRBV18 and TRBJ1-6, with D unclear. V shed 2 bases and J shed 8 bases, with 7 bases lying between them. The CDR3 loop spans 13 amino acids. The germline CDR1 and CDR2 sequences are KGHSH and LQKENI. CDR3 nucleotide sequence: TGTGCCAGCTCACCAGAAGGAGATTCACCCCTCCACTTT. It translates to CASSPEGDSPLHF.

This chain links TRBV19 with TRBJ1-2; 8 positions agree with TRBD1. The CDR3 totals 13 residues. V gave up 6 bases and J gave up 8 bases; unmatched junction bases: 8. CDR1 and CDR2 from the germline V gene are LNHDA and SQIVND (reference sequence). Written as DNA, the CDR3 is TGTGCCAGTAGGGACAGGGAGTCGCGGGGCTACACCTTC. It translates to CASRDRESRGYTF.

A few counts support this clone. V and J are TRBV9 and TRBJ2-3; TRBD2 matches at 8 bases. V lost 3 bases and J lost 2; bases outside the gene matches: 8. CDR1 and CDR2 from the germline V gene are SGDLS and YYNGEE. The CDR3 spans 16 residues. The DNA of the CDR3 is TGTGCCAGCAGCGGACCGATACTAGCGGACACAGATACGCAGTATTTT. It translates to CASSGPILADTDTQYF.

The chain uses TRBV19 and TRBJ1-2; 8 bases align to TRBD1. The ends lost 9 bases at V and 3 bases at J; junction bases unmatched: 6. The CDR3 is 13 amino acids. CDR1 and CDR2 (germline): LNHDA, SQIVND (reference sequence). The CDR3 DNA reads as TGTGCCAGCATGGACAGGGCGGACTATGGCTACACCTTC. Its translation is CASMDRADYGYTF.

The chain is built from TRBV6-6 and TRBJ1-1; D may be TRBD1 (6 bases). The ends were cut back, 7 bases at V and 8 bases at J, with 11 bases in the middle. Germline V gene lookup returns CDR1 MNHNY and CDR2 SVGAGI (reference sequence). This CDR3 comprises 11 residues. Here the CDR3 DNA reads TGTGCCAGCACGGGGGGGACAGAAGCTTTCTTT. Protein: CASTGGTEAFF.

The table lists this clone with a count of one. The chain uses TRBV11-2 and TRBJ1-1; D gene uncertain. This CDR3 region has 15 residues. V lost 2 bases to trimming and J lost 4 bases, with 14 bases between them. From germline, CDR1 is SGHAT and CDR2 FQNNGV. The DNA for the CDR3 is TGTGCCAGCAGCTTATTTACGGGAAGTAGCACTGAAGCTTTCTTT. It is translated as CASSLFTGSSTEAFF.

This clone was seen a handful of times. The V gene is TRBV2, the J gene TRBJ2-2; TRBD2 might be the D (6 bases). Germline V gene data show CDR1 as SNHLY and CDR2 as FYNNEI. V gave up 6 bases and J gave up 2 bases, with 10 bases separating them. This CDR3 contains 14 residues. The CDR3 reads CASRPGTNTGELFF. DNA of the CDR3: TGTGCCAGCAGGCCCGGGACTAACACCGGGGAGCTGTTTTTT.